These 28 T cell receptor beta chains came from one sample sequenced in a study (dated by TCRdb to the mid-2010s). CD4+CD25+CD127-/low cells were isolated as Tregs. Receptor amplification or capture employed 5' RACE. TCRdb lists the instrument as Illumina MiSeq. TCRdb ran its own pipeline on the public reads, namely fastp trimming at Q25 and MiXCR clone calling, and kept in-frame beta chains. Merged by CDR3 protein, the rows form single entries marked with the most common genes and DNA. The sample contains about 57,000 distinct CDR3 sequences, about 28% of them found a single time. Roughly 2.1% of the sample is taken by the ten largest. Sequenced input: tumor-infiltrating Tregs sorted from the breast tumor. Receptor source: a female donor with breast cancer.

This clonotype was seen a few times. This could be a read error, since a much larger clone is one nucleotide away. V usage is TRBV9 and J usage is TRBJ2-2, with D perhaps matching TRBD2 (5 bases). The V gene's germline CDR1 is SGDLS and CDR2 YYNGEE. The CDR3 has 14 amino acids. The CDR3 is CASSMTGNTGEPFF. The CDR3 nucleotides read TGTGCCAGCAGCATGACCGGTAACACCGGGGAGCCGTTTTTT.

This chain links TRBV9 with TRBJ2-2; D is ambiguous. CDR3 length equals 14 residues. CDR1 SGDLS and CDR2 YYNGEE come from the germline V gene. Trimming left V 7 bases short and J 3 bases short, with 13 bases between. The CDR3 sequence is CASAGQVHTGELFF. The CDR3 nucleotides are TGTGCCAGCGCTGGCCAGGTCCACACCGGGGAGCTGTTTTTT.

Ten or more counts support this clonotype. V usage is TRBV7-3 and J usage is TRBJ2-3; possible D gene TRBD2, 5 bases. Trimming left V 5 bases short and J 6 bases short, with 12 bases between. Per germline, CDR1 SGHTA and CDR2 FQGTGA. CDR3 length equals 13 residues. The CDR3 spells CASSKSPSDTQYF. CDR3 nucleotides: TGTGCCAGCAGCAAATCACCTAGCGATACGCAGTATTTT.

The V call is TRBV4-2, the J call TRBJ2-2; 11 nucleotides agree with TRBD2. The CDR3 totals 16 residues. Germline values: CDR1 LGHNA, CDR2 YNFKEQ. The V segment lost 3 bases and the J segment 3 bases; nucleotides outside the gene matches: 3. CDR3 residues: CASSQGTSGYTGELFF. CDR3 sequence (DNA): TGTGCCAGCAGCCAGGGGACTAGCGGTTACACCGGGGAGCTGTTTTTT.

Only a few counts were recorded for this clonotype. This rearrangement joins TRBV7-9 to TRBJ1-1; D is possibly TRBD1 (5 bases). Germline CDR1 reads SEHNR; CDR2 reads FQNEAQ (reference sequence). The CDR3 spans 14 residues. V dropped 4 bases and J dropped 6 bases, with 15 bases sitting between them. CDR3 residues: CASSYRGDVSEAFF. The CDR3 bases are TGTGCCAGCAGCTACCGAGGGGACGTCTCTGAAGCTTTCTTT.

The chain employs TRBV11-2 and TRBJ1-1; 9 bases line up with TRBD1. Unmatched junction bases numbered 5, after V lost 6 bases and J lost 3 bases. The CDR3 has 14 residues. Germline CDR1 and CDR2: SGHAT and FQNNGV. CDR3 nucleotides: TGTGCCAGCAGTTCAAGACAGGGGGACACTGAAGCTTTCTTT. Translation: CASSSRQGDTEAFF.

V gene TRBV5-4 combines with J gene TRBJ1-4; a possible D gene is TRBD1 (5 bases). Germline lookup yields CDR1 SGHNT and CDR2 YYREEE (reference sequence). This CDR3 has 18 residues. Trimming stripped 4 bases from V and 4 bases from J, with 23 bases between. CDR3 region: CASSPTKSPGLSNEKLFF. The CDR3 region has the DNA TGTGCCAGCAGCCCAACTAAATCGCCGGGACTGAGTAATGAAAAACTGTTTTTT.

This clonotype was observed a handful of times. The gene calls are TRBV4-3 and TRBJ2-7, with TRBD2 matching 7 bases. CDR1 and CDR2 from the germline V gene are LGHNA and YSLEER. J was trimmed by 1 base and V by 1 base; bases with no gene match: 10. This CDR3 spans 17 amino acids. CDR3 loop: CASSQGPIGRASYEQYF. As DNA, the CDR3 is TGCGCCAGCAGCCAAGGCCCAATAGGGAGGGCTTCCTACGAGCAGTACTTC.

There are a few counts of this clonotype. The gene calls are TRBV10-3 and TRBJ1-1; TRBD1 might be the D (5 bases). The germline V gene encodes CDR1 ENHRY and CDR2 SYGVKD. V was pared by 7 bases and J by 5 bases, with 17 bases between. This CDR3 is 14 amino acids long. CDR3 protein: CAITLDRGGTEAFF. The CDR3 DNA is TGTGCCATCACCCTCGATCGGGGGGGGACTGAAGCTTTCTTT.

This rearrangement joins TRBV6-2 or TRBV6-3 to TRBJ1-1, with unresolved D. V was clipped by 1 base and J by 0 bases, with 6 bases between them. The CDR3 is 14 residues long. From germline, CDR1 is MNHEY and CDR2 SVGEGT. In DNA, the CDR3 is TGTGCCAGCAGTTACTTAGAACTGAACACTGAAGCTTTCTTT. This gives the protein CASSYLELNTEAFF.

Remarks on this clonotype: An end of the junction differs from the germline gene, which may be a read error. The chain carries TRBV4-3 and TRBJ2-4; TRBD1 matches 9 bases. The germline V gene encodes CDR1 LGHNA and CDR2 YSLEER. The CDR3 spans 14 residues. Here the CDR3 reads CTSSQENRGHIQYF. The CDR3 DNA follows: TGCACCAGCAGCCAAGAAAACAGGGGGCACATTCAGTACTTC.

J is TRBJ2-7 and V is TRBV5-1; weak D call: TRBD2 (5 bases). The CDR3 runs 14 residues. V was clipped by 1 base and J by 5 bases, with 13 bases between them. Germline V lookup: CDR1 SGHRS, CDR2 YFSETQ. CDR3 sequence reads: CASSLLPGGNEQYF. In DNA form, the CDR3 reads TGCGCCAGCAGCTTGCTGCCCGGAGGAAACGAGCAGTACTTC.

This chain links TRBV10-3 with TRBJ2-7; TRBD1 might be the D (5 bases). The CDR3 has 13 amino acids. The germline V and J ends were trimmed by 10 bases and 3 bases, with 16 bases remaining between them. CDR1 is ENHRY, CDR2 SYGVKD, per germline. The CDR3 sequence is CATGHQNYYEQYF. The DNA of the CDR3 is TGTGCCACCGGACACCAGAATTACTACGAGCAGTACTTC.

This clonotype was seen many times. The V call is TRBV15, the J call TRBJ1-4; the D is unclear. The CDR3 length is 13 residues. Germline-derived CDR1 and CDR2 are LNHNV and YYDKDF (reference sequence). Trimming removed 0 bases at V and 13 bases at J, with 12 bases between. For the CDR3, the DNA is TGTGCCACCAGCAGAGATCAAGGGTCAGGACTGTTTTTT. This gives the protein CATSRDQGSGLFF.

The chain combines TRBV6-5 with TRBJ2-7, with D possibly TRBD1 on 5 matching bases. Between the trimmed V and J ends, which lost 4 bases and 3 bases, there was a span of 10 bases. The CDR3 spans 13 residues. Looked up from germline, CDR1 is MNHEY and CDR2 is SVGAGI. CDR3 protein: CASSWRQCYEQYF. The CDR3 DNA sequence: TGTGCCAGCAGTTGGAGACAGTGCTACGAGCAGTACTTC.

This clonotype was observed many times. The chain joins TRBV12-3 or TRBV12-4 to TRBJ2-7; 9 bases agree with TRBD1. The CDR3 covers 13 residues. V shed 7 bases and J 5 bases; nucleotides not matched to a gene: 6. The CDR3 loop reads CASIPGTGNEQYF. In nucleotides, the CDR3 is TGTGCCAGCATCCCGGGGACAGGGAACGAGCAGTACTTC.

In its sample, this clonotype was seen many times. The gene calls are TRBV20-1 and TRBJ1-2, with 7 bases identical to TRBD1. This CDR3 contains 13 residues. Unmatched junction bases numbered 6, after V lost 3 bases and J lost 5 bases. CDR1 DFQATT and CDR2 SNEGSKA come from the germline V gene (reference sequence). CDR3 sequence reads: CSASPQGGYGYTF. The CDR3 DNA follows: TGCAGTGCTAGCCCCCAGGGGGGGTATGGCTACACCTTC.

This clonotype was seen only a few times. V is TRBV9 and J is TRBJ1-4; D call uncertain. Germline lookup yields CDR1 SGDLS and CDR2 YYNGEE. The germline V and J ends were trimmed by 3 bases and 4 bases, with 13 bases remaining between them. The CDR3 has 15 amino acids. DNA of the CDR3: TGTGCCAGCAGCGGGCCAGAGACGGGTAATGAAAAACTGTTTTTT. It translates to CASSGPETGNEKLFF. Variable domain in full (rest from reference TRBV9 and TRBJ1-4): DSGVTQTPKHLITATGQRVTLRCSPRSGDLSVYWYQQSLDQGLQFLIQYYNGEERAKGNILERFSAQQFPDLHSELNLSSLELGDSALYFCASSGPETGNEKLFFGSGTQLSVL.

Of note for this clonotype: A junction boundary mismatches the germline segment, possibly from a read error. This sequence joins TRBV29-1 and TRBJ1-1, with TRBD1 identical over 10 bases. Per germline, CDR1 SQVTM and CDR2 ANQGSEA. This CDR3 region has 12 residues. As DNA, the CDR3 is TGCAGCGGGGGACAGGGGAACACTGAAGCTCTCTTT. This encodes CSGGQGNTEALF.

V and J are TRBV4-1 and TRBJ1-5; D gene uncertain. V lost 0 bases and J lost 5, with 11 bases in between. CDR1 and CDR2 from the germline V gene are MGHRA and YSYEKL. The CDR3 consists of 15 residues. The CDR3 here is CASSQDGGRDQPQHF. DNA of the CDR3: TGCGCCAGCAGCCAAGATGGAGGGCGAGATCAGCCCCAGCATTTT.

This clonotype was seen only a few times. The chain is built from TRBV7-2 and TRBJ2-3, with 15 bases identical to TRBD2. CDR3 length: 17 residues. The V and J ends lost 0 bases and 4 bases, in that order; junction bases with no gene match: 2. Germline CDR1 is SGHTA and CDR2 is FQGNSA. The CDR3 DNA sequence: TGTGCCAGCAGCTTAGCGGGACTAGCGGGAGGACCAGATACGCAGTATTTT. It codes for CASSLAGLAGGPDTQYF. The full variable domain, rest sourced from reference TRBV7-2 and TRBJ2-3, is GAGVSQSPSNKVTEKGKDVELRCDPISGHTALYWYRQSLGQGLEFLIYFQGNSAPDKSGLPSDRFSAERTGGSVSTLTIQRTQQEDSAVYLCASSLAGLAGGPDTQYFGPGTRLTVL.

On this clonotype itself: This may stem from a read error, because a much larger clone lies one nucleotide away. The J gene is TRBJ2-7, the V gene TRBV3-1; D unclear. Germline V lookup: CDR1 LGHDT, CDR2 YNNKEL (reference sequence). The CDR3 loop spans 12 amino acids. The CDR3 loop reads CTSSQGRNEQYF. In DNA, the CDR3 is TGTACCAGCAGCCAAGGTCGCAACGAGCAGTACTTC.

The table lists this clonotype with many counts. The gene calls are TRBV5-1 and TRBJ2-6; unclear D gene. CDR3 length equals 14 residues. Deletions cut 4 bases from V and 0 bases from J, with 5 bases between. Germline CDR1 reads SGHRS; CDR2 reads YFSETQ. The CDR3 protein is CASSASSGANVLTF. CDR3 DNA sequence: TGCGCCAGCAGCGCAAGCTCTGGGGCCAACGTCCTGACTTTC. Based on the CDR3 plus reference TRBV5-1 and TRBJ2-6, the full variable domain is KAGVTQTPRYLIKTRGQQVTLSCSPISGHRSVSWYQQTPGQGLQFLFEYFSETQRNKGNFPGRFSGRQFSNSRSEMNVSTLELGDSALYLCASSASSGANVLTFGAGSRLTVL.

Notes on this clonotype: A much larger clone lies a single base off, so this may be a read error. The chain couples TRBV7-2 to TRBJ2-7; no definite D call. The germline CDR1 and CDR2 sequences are SGHTA and FQGNSA. The ends were cut back, 4 bases at V and 0 bases at J, with 7 bases in the middle. The CDR3 contains 13 residues. The CDR3 spells CASSSSVSYEQYF. Here the CDR3 DNA reads TGTGCCAGCAGCTCATCGGTCTCCTACGAGCAGTACTTC.

In the case of this clonotype: A single base separates this from a much larger clone, so it may be a read error. The chain carries TRBV7-2 and TRBJ2-3; D unclear. The CDR3 is made up of 14 amino acids. Germline loops: CDR1 SGHTA, CDR2 FQGNSA. The germline V and J ends were trimmed by 1 base and 0 bases, with 5 bases remaining between them. CDR3 residues: CTSSLDASTDTQYF. The CDR3 DNA reads TGTACCAGCAGCTTAGACGCTAGCACAGATACGCAGTATTTT.

The chain combines TRBV7-6 with TRBJ2-5; D call uncertain. Between the trimmed V and J ends, which lost 0 bases and 5 bases, there was a span of 13 bases. CDR1 and CDR2 (germline): SGHVS, FNYEAQ. The CDR3 loop spans 15 amino acids. In DNA, the CDR3 is TGTGCCAGCAGCTTAGCAAGGCAGCCTGCGGAGACCCAGTACTTC. Protein product: CASSLARQPAETQYF.

This clonotype was picked up a small number of times. This sequence joins TRBV4-1 and TRBJ1-6; no reliable D call. Germline lookup yields CDR1 MGHRA and CDR2 YSYEKL. The CDR3 is 14 residues long. V shed 1 base and J shed 5 bases, with 6 bases lying between them. The CDR3: CASSQARDNSPLHF. CDR3 bases: TGCGCCAGCAGCCAAGCCCGGGATAATTCACCCCTCCACTTT.

This clonotype is labeled medium-sized. V usage is TRBV20-1 and J usage is TRBJ2-5, with D tentatively TRBD2 (5 bases). This CDR3 comprises 11 residues. The germline gives CDR1 DFQATT, CDR2 SNEGSKA (reference sequence). Trimming stripped 1 base from V and 11 bases from J, with 11 bases between. The CDR3, as DNA: TGCAGTGCTAGAGGAGGGTCCCGTCAGTACTTC. Translated: CSARGGSRQYF.